The 25 T cell receptor beta chains given below trace back to one sample, sequenced in a study of T cells in localized non-small cell lung cancer. The method was immunoSEQ multiplex PCR; TCRdb's version includes in-frame clones alone and lacks a portion of them. The sample contains 26,000 or so clones, roughly 89% of which appear only once. This material consisted of peripheral blood, taken before any cancer treatment. The receptor set was obtained from a woman aged 18-50 years with stage I lung adenocarcinoma.

The chain uses TRBV15 and TRBJ2-7, with TRBD2 as a possible D gene (6 bases). V was clipped by 5 bases and J by 0 bases, with 14 bases between them. The CDR3 spans 15 residues. Per germline, CDR1 LNHNV and CDR2 YYDKDF (reference sequence). This chain's CDR3 is CATSGGKVSSYEQYF. In DNA form, the CDR3 reads TGTGCCACCAGCGGGGGGAAGGTTAGCTCCTACGAGCAGTACTTC.

The chain couples TRBV18 to TRBJ1-1; 9 nucleotides agree with TRBD1. V gave up 11 bases and J gave up 4 bases; unmatched junction bases: 8. CDR3 length: 13 residues. Germline V gene lookup returns CDR1 KGHSH and CDR2 LQKENI. The CDR3 reads CAGTGTGSTEAFF. In DNA, the CDR3 is TGTGCCGGAACCGGGACAGGGTCCACTGAAGCTTTCTTT. Full variable domain (remainder filled in from reference TRBV18 and TRBJ1-1): NAGVMQNPRHLVRRRGQEARLRCSPMKGHSHVYWYRQLPEEGLKFMVYLQKENIIDESGMPKERFSAEFPKEGPSILRIQQVVRGDSAAYFCAGTGTGSTEAFFGQGTRLTVV.

On this clone itself: The same CDR3 is also encoded by other DNA sequences in this sample. Here the CDR3 DNA reads TGTGCCAGCAGCTTGGGAGGGGGGCAGGGCACTGAAGCTTTCTTT. It encodes CASSLGGGQGTEAFF. V usage is TRBV5-6 and J usage is TRBJ1-1; TRBD1 is a possible D gene (6 bases). Looked up from germline, CDR1 is SGHDT and CDR2 is YYEEEE. V was cut by 0 bases and J by 4 bases, with 13 bases left in between. This CDR3 spans 15 amino acids. Based on the CDR3 plus reference TRBV5-6 and TRBJ1-1, the full variable domain is DAGVTQSPTHLIKTRGQQVTLRCSPKSGHDTVSWYQQALGQGPQFIFQYYEEEERQRGNFPDRFSGHQFPNYSSELNVNALLLGDSALYLCASSLGGGQGTEAFFGQGTRLTVV.

This chain joins TRBV4-2 and TRBJ2-4; D not certain. The V end was cut by 0 bases, the J end by 8 bases, with 17 bases between. The germline CDR1 and CDR2 sequences are LGHNA and YNFKEQ. There are 16 residues in the CDR3. This CDR3 reads CASSQEALGPKHIQYF. The CDR3, as DNA: TGTGCCAGCAGCCAAGAGGCGTTGGGCCCTAAGCACATTCAGTACTTC.

The chain employs TRBV7-9 and TRBJ1-5; D is perhaps TRBD1 (5 bases). The CDR3 length is 16 residues. Germline values: CDR1 SEHNR, CDR2 FQNEAQ (reference sequence). Trimming removed 5 bases at V and 0 bases at J, with 14 bases between. CDR3 region: CASSRQQVNSNQPQHF. CDR3 DNA: TGTGCCAGCAGCCGCCAACAGGTGAATAGCAATCAGCCCCAGCATTTT.

This chain links TRBV27 with TRBJ1-5; the D gene is possibly TRBD1 (6 bases). Germline V CDR1 and CDR2: MNHEY, SMNVEV (reference sequence). Trimming pared 5 bases from V and 11 bases from J, leaving 16 bases between. The CDR3 is made up of 13 amino acids. The chain's CDR3 is CASSITGPGTQHF. In DNA form, the CDR3 reads TGTGCCAGCAGTATTACAGGGCCAGGAACCCAGCATTTT.

V and J are TRBV2 and TRBJ2-7; no clear D. Germline V gene lookup returns CDR1 SNHLY and CDR2 FYNNEI. Deletions cut 0 bases from V and 3 bases from J, with 6 bases between. This CDR3 is built from 13 residues. The CDR3 region has the DNA TGTGCCAGCAGTGAAGCTAGCTTCTACGAGCAGTACTTC. Translation: CASSEASFYEQYF.

The rearrangement uses TRBV5-1 and TRBJ2-5, with 9 bases lining up with TRBD2. The length of the CDR3 is 15 residues. Looked up from germline, CDR1 is SGHRS and CDR2 is YFSETQ. Germline trimming cut 0 bases from V and 3 bases from J; bases unmatched to any gene: 3. In DNA form, the CDR3 reads TGCGCCAGCAGCTTGGAGGTAGCGGGAGAAGAGACCCAGTACTTC. This translates into CASSLEVAGEETQYF.

The genes are TRBV2 and TRBJ2-1; 12 bases are a match to TRBD2. The germline V gene encodes CDR1 SNHLY and CDR2 FYNNEI. With 0 bases clipped from V and 5 bases from J, the junction kept 5 bases outside the gene matches. The CDR3 contains 17 residues. The CDR3 nucleotides read TGTGCCAGCAGTGAAGCCCTAGCGGGAGGGGGAAACAATGAGCAGTTCTTC. This gives the protein CASSEALAGGGNNEQFF.

The chain uses TRBV9 and TRBJ2-1; 8 bases are shared with TRBD2. CDR1 and CDR2 (germline): SGDLS, YYNGEE. The junction had 2 bases not matched to a gene; V was cut back by 3 bases and J by 0 bases. The CDR3 runs to 15 residues. The CDR3 loop reads CASSGGLASYNEQFF. The DNA of the CDR3 is TGTGCCAGCAGCGGAGGACTAGCCTCCTACAATGAGCAGTTCTTC.

The rearrangement links TRBV18 to TRBJ2-7, with 8 bases fitting TRBD2. V lost 3 bases and J lost 1; bases outside the gene matches: 5. Looked up from germline, CDR1 is KGHSH and CDR2 is LQKENI. CDR3 length: 15 residues. The CDR3, as DNA: TGTGCCAGCTCACCTTTTAGCGGGGCATCCTACGAGCAGTACTTC. Translating it yields CASSPFSGASYEQYF.

V gene TRBV21-1 combines with J gene TRBJ2-5; no DNA check was done on the table's D call, TRBD1. TRBV21-1 counts as a pseudogene. CDR3 length: 15 residues. The CDR3 region has the DNA TGTGCCAGCAGCAGACCGACAGGGTCCGAAGAGACCCAGTACTTC. Amino acids: CASSRPTGSEETQYF.

This sequence joins TRBV6-5 and TRBJ1-3; 7 bases align to TRBD1. V was clipped by 4 bases and J by 3 bases; unmatched bases: 6. The CDR3 spans 15 residues. CDR1 and CDR2 (germline): MNHEY, SVGAGI. This CDR3 is CASSFTGASGNTIYF. CDR3 DNA: TGTGCCAGCAGTTTCACAGGGGCGAGTGGAAACACCATATATTTT.

This CDR3 is CASTTRGAGEKLFF. CDR3 nucleotides: TGTGCCAGCACCACCAGGGGCGCGGGTGAAAAACTGTTTTTT. The J gene is TRBJ1-4, the V gene TRBV6-6, with D perhaps TRBD1 (6 bases). CDR1 is MNHNY and CDR2 is SVGAGI in the germline V gene (reference sequence). V was trimmed by 7 bases and J by 7 bases, leaving 16 bases between them. This CDR3 region has 14 residues.

The chain has TRBV18 and TRBJ2-5; no firm D call. Germline V gives CDR1 KGHSH, CDR2 LQKENI. This CDR3 comprises 13 residues. Trimming pared 3 bases from V and 1 base from J, leaving 6 bases between. The CDR3 DNA follows: TGTGCCAGCTCACCGAACCGCCAAGAGACCCAGTACTTC. Its protein product is CASSPNRQETQYF.

CDR3: CASSSASPQPQHF. In DNA, the CDR3 is TGTGCCAGCAGTTCCGCCTCCCCACAGCCCCAGCATTTT. The gene calls are TRBV28 and TRBJ1-5, with D uncertain. Trimming shortened V by 4 bases and J by 7 bases, and 11 bases separated the two germline ends. The length of the CDR3 is 13 residues. Germline V gives CDR1 MDHEN, CDR2 SYDVKM.

The chain combines TRBV4-1 with TRBJ1-4; 7 bases agree with TRBD1. Germline CDR1 and CDR2: MGHRA and YSYEKL. The CDR3 has 16 residues. The junction had 11 bases not matched to a gene; V was cut back by 3 bases and J by 7 bases. CDR3 loop: CASSHMRGGFAEKLFF. Written as DNA, the CDR3 is TGCGCCAGCAGCCATATGCGAGGGGGCTTCGCTGAAAAACTGTTTTTT.

This chain uses TRBV5-4 with TRBJ1-4; D is unresolved. Germline V gene sequence: CDR1 SGHNT, CDR2 YYREEE (reference sequence). V lost 2 bases and J 4 bases, leaving 6 bases between the germline ends. CDR3 size: 13 residues. The CDR3 reads CASSLRINEKLFF. CDR3 nucleotide sequence: TGTGCCAGCAGCTTACGGATTAATGAAAAACTGTTTTTT.

This sequence joins TRBV19 and TRBJ2-7; 9 bases match TRBD1. The CDR3 covers 15 residues. Germline CDR1 is LNHDA and CDR2 is SQIVND (reference sequence). Trimming at V came to 4 bases and at J to 4 bases, leaving 8 bases not matched to a gene. The CDR3 reads CASSTGQGWGYEQYF. CDR3 DNA sequence: TGTGCCAGTAGTACCGGACAGGGGTGGGGATACGAGCAGTACTTC. The full variable domain, its missing parts supplied by reference TRBV19 and TRBJ2-7, is DGGITQSPKYLFRKEGQNVTLSCEQNLNHDAMYWYRQDPGQGLRLIYYSQIVNDFQKGDIAEGYSVSREKKESFPLTVTSAQKNPTAFYLCASSTGQGWGYEQYFGPGTRLTVT.

The CDR3 bases are TGTGCCAGCAGTTTAGTATGGCAGGGAGGTGGTGGCTACACCTTC. Its translation: CASSLVWQGGGGYTF. V is TRBV28 and J is TRBJ1-2; tentative D call: TRBD1 (5 bases). The CDR3 length is 15 residues. From germline, CDR1 is MDHEN and CDR2 SYDVKM. V gave up 2 bases and J gave up 7 bases, with 17 bases separating them.

This clone was counted once. This sequence joins TRBV5-1 and TRBJ2-7; 11 positions match TRBD2. V trimming: 4 bases; J trimming: 1 base; junction bases outside the gene matches: 7. This CDR3 comprises 16 residues. Germline V lookup: CDR1 SGHRS, CDR2 YFSETQ. The CDR3: CASSPTTSGSSYEQYF. CDR3 nucleotides: TGCGCCAGCAGCCCTACAACTAGCGGGAGTTCCTACGAGCAGTACTTC. The full variable domain, its missing parts supplied by reference TRBV5-1 and TRBJ2-7, is KAGVTQTPRYLIKTRGQQVTLSCSPISGHRSVSWYQQTPGQGLQFLFEYFSETQRNKGNFPGRFSGRQFSNSRSEMNVSTLELGDSALYLCASSPTTSGSSYEQYFGPGTRLTVT.

The genes are TRBV7-9 and TRBJ1-1; D uncertain. Germline CDR1 is SEHNR and CDR2 is FQNEAQ (reference sequence). V was pared by 1 base and J by 5 bases, with 8 bases between. The CDR3 has 13 residues. The DNA of the CDR3 is TGTGCCAGCAGCTTAGAAGGGATGACTGAAGCTTTCTTT. Protein product: CASSLEGMTEAFF. Full variable domain (missing parts from reference TRBV7-9 and TRBJ1-1): DTGVSQNPRHKITKRGQNVTFRCDPISEHNRLYWYRQTLGQGPEFLTYFQNEAQLEKSRLLSDRFSAERPKGSFSTLEIQRTEQGDSAMYLCASSLEGMTEAFFGQGTRLTVV.

The V gene is TRBV6-6, the J gene TRBJ2-7, with 9 bases lining up with TRBD2. This CDR3 spans 15 amino acids. Germline lookup yields CDR1 MNHNY and CDR2 SVGAGI (reference sequence). V trimming: 0 bases; J trimming: 5 bases; junction bases outside the gene matches: 5. The CDR3 spells CASSYSAGGTHEQYF. CDR3 DNA: TGTGCCAGCAGTTACTCGGCGGGAGGGACCCACGAGCAGTACTTC.

V and J are TRBV7-9 and TRBJ1-5, with 9 nucleotides matching TRBD1. Germline trimming cut 5 bases from V and 0 bases from J; bases unmatched to any gene: 11. This CDR3 is built from 18 residues. The germline CDR1 and CDR2 sequences are SEHNR and FQNEAQ (reference sequence). The CDR3 DNA reads TGTGCCAGCAGCCATAAGCCGGGACAGGGCTATAGCAATCAGCCCCAGCATTTT. It yields the protein CASSHKPGQGYSNQPQHF.

The rearrangement joins TRBV19 to TRBJ2-5; D gene ambiguous. The V gene lost 4 bases and the J gene lost 7 bases, with 10 bases spanning the gap. Germline-derived CDR1 and CDR2 are LNHDA and SQIVND (reference sequence). The CDR3 is 12 residues long. The CDR3, as DNA: TGTGCCAGTAGTAGCCTTCTAGGGACCCAGTACTTC. This sequence encodes CASSSLLGTQYF.